This is a list of T cell receptor beta chains from one sample in a study of blood T cell repertoires in COVID-19. The assay was immunoSEQ multiplex PCR, and TCRdb's table has in-frame clones only and misses some. In the table there are under 500,000 clones, around 89% of which are singletons. Sequenced material: peripheral blood. The receptors stem from a woman under 40 with acute or convalescent COVID-19. The CDR3 runs from the conserved cysteine through the conserved F or W. D genes are given only for firm matches. Only some rows state a clone size, as once, few, many or a class for expanded clones.

v_call	j_call	d_call	cdr3_length	clone_size	cdr3_aa	cdr3_nt
TRBV10-2	TRBJ2-7	NA	13	NA	CASFDTEGYEQYF	TGCGCCAGCTTCGACACCGAGGGCTACGAGCAGTACTTC
TRBV12-3/TRBV12-4	TRBJ1-3	NA	12	NA	CASSLAANTIYF	TGTGCCAGCAGTTTGGCGGCAAACACCATATATTTT
TRBV29-1	TRBJ2-5	NA	11	NA	CSAVVGETQYF	TGCAGCGCCGTAGTTGGAGAGACCCAGTACTTC
TRBV9	TRBJ2-3	TRBD2	15	NA	CASSPQRGLVDTQYF	TGTGCCAGCAGCCCTCAGCGGGGGTTGGTAGATACGCAGTATTTT
TRBV5-3	TRBJ2-7	NA	15	once	CARSSTDRSSYEQYF	TGTGCCAGAAGCTCCACCGACAGGAGCTCCTACGAGCAGTACTTC
TRBV28	TRBJ1-1	NA	14	NA	CASSFPPLNTEAFF	TGTGCCAGCAGTTTTCCCCCATTGAACACTGAAGCTTTCTTT
TRBV7-7	TRBJ2-2	NA	16	NA	CASSPGGLANTGELFF	TGTGCCAGCAGCCCGGGGGGCCTCGCGAACACCGGGGAGCTGTTTTTT
TRBV13	TRBJ2-3	TRBD2	17	NA	CASSLGSSGAGTDTQYF	TGTGCCAGCAGCTTAGGCTCTAGCGGGGCGGGCACAGATACGCAGTATTTT
TRBV28	TRBJ2-7	NA	13	NA	CASSLGAWYEQYF	TGTGCCAGCAGTTTGGGGGCTTGGTACGAGCAGTACTTC
TRBV5-6	TRBJ2-1	NA	11	once	CASSLSREQFF	TGTGCCAGCAGCTTGTCGAGGGAGCAGTTCTTC
TRBV4-1	TRBJ2-5	NA	15	NA	CASSQDLQAFGTQYF	TGCGCCAGCAGCCAAGATCTACAGGCGTTCGGGACCCAGTACTTC
TRBV2	TRBJ1-1	NA	15	NA	CASRPPLQGGTEAFF	TGTGCCAGCAGGCCTCCCTTACAGGGTGGCACTGAAGCTTTCTTT
TRBV4-2	TRBJ2-1	NA	15	NA	CASSQEEWAYNEQFF	TGTGCCAGCAGCCAAGAGGAGTGGGCCTACAATGAGCAGTTCTTC
TRBV20-1	TRBJ2-3	TRBD2	16	NA	CSASGSLAGSTDTQYF	TGCAGTGCTAGTGGGAGCCTAGCGGGGTCCACAGATACGCAGTATTTT
TRBV5-1	TRBJ2-1	NA	15	NA	CASSLSAWGLNEQFF	TGCGCCAGCAGCTTGAGTGCGTGGGGGCTCAATGAGCAGTTCTTC
TRBV6-6	TRBJ2-7	NA	14	NA	CASRTTGTTYEQYF	TGTGCCAGCAGAACGACCGGGACAACCTACGAGCAGTACTTC
TRBV6-1	TRBJ2-3	NA	16	NA	CASSEDPVGSTDTQYF	TGTGCCAGCAGTGAAGATCCCGTGGGCAGCACAGATACGCAGTATTTT
TRBV24-1	TRBJ1-1	TRBD1	15	NA	CATRGQGSMNTEAFF	TGTGCCACCAGAGGACAGGGCAGCATGAACACTGAAGCTTTCTTT
TRBV5-1	TRBJ1-2	TRBD1	15	NA	CASRPGTGNNYGYTF	TGCGCCAGCAGACCCGGGACAGGGAATAACTATGGCTACACCTTC
TRBV27	TRBJ2-3	TRBD2	15	NA	CASKGTSGFAHTQYF	TGTGCCAGCAAAGGGACTAGCGGTTTCGCGCATACGCAGTATTTT
TRBV27	TRBJ2-7	TRBD1	15	NA	CASSLAGTGVYEQYF	TGTGCCAGCAGTTTGGCCGGGACAGGAGTTTACGAGCAGTACTTC
TRBV6-1	TRBJ2-3	NA	18	NA	CASSEVQILTQGTDTQYF	TGTGCCAGCAGTGAAGTACAGATTCTGACCCAGGGAACAGATACGCAGTATTTT
TRBV7-3	TRBJ2-1	NA	13	NA	CASSLHSYNEQFF	TGTGCCAGCAGCTTACACTCCTACAATGAGCAGTTCTTC
TRBV5-6	TRBJ1-6	TRBD1	13	NA	CASSFGQGSPLHF	TGTGCCAGCAGCTTCGGACAGGGCTCACCCCTCCACTTT